This TCR beta chain was retrieved from a study of blood T cell repertoires in COVID-19. Study summary: Some COVID-19 samples were acute and others convalescent; all came from the United States, Italy and Spain. PBMCs, B-cell-depleted T cells, or T cells provided the cDNA or gDNA that made up the material.

Two negative PCRs, clearance, or symptom resolution were required of recovered Cohort 3 donors. Original data processing: Scientists estimated how many nucleated cells there were by amplifying reference gene primers. This table comes from immunoSEQ multiplex PCR, and its TCRdb copy is limited to in-frame clones, with some not included. The V and J calls and clone size come from that table; D and trimming were worked out from the DNA. Of hundreds of thousands of clones listed, roughly 85% were seen once; the top ten hold roughly 2.6%. CDR3 length: 14 residues. The germline V gene has CDR1 SGDLS and CDR2 YYNGEE. The J segment lost 4 bases and the V segment lost 4 bases, leaving 7 bases of the junction unmatched.

This clonotype originated in a woman aged 50 to 60 who had recovered from COVID-19. The gene calls are TRBV9 and TRBJ2-5; 7 bases map to TRBD2. The sequenced material came from PBMCs or T cells enriched from blood (not recorded which). DNA of the CDR3: TGTGCCAGCAGCTCCGGGGGAGGGAGAGAGACCCAGTACTTC. This gives the protein CASSSGGGRETQYF.